These T cell receptor beta chains were read from a single sample in a study of neurological immune-mediated disorders. MiXCR, run by TCRdb on the 5' RACE reads, gives a single entry per CDR3 protein. The sample shows about 53,000 distinct CDR3 sequences, 8% to 9% of them seen only once. Specimen: PBMCs. The receptors were sampled from a woman in her thirties or forties in good health. Each CDR3 is given with its conserved first and last residue. Fields, in order: clone size, J gene, D gene, V gene, CDR3 protein, CDR3 DNA. The D gene is left open where the match is weak. Size values are once, few and many counts, or a class for expanded clones, and some rows have none.

>many|TRBJ1-2|-|TRBV5-1
CASSFSGGAIYGYTF
TGCGCCAGCAGCTTTTCCGGGGGCGCGATATATGGCTACACCTTC
>many|TRBJ1-1|-|TRBV6-5
CASSFDRNTEAFF
TGTGCCAGCAGCTTCGACAGGAACACTGAAGCTTTCTTT
>many|TRBJ2-4|TRBD2|TRBV4-2
CASSQLVGTSGNNIQYF
TGTGCCAGCAGCCAATTGGTAGGGACTAGCGGGAACAACATTCAGTACTTC
>many|TRBJ1-2|TRBD1|TRBV5-1
CASSRTGRGYTF
TGCGCCAGCAGTAGGACAGGGCGGGGCTACACCTTC
>many|TRBJ1-1|TRBD1|TRBV20-1
CSARKQGGTEAFF
TGCAGTGCTAGAAAACAGGGGGGCACTGAAGCTTTCTTT
>many|TRBJ2-2|TRBD2|TRBV16
CASSPGRESTGELFF
TGTGCCAGCAGTCCGGGGAGGGAGAGCACCGGGGAGCTGTTTTTT
>many|TRBJ1-1|-|TRBV12-3/TRBV12-4
CASSSRGGGVGTEAFF
TGTGCCAGCAGTTCCCGGGGGGGGGGCGTCGGCACTGAAGCTTTCTTT
>many|TRBJ2-5|-|TRBV7-6
CASSRHEETQYF
TGTGCCAGCAGTCGACACGAAGAGACCCAGTACTTC
>many|TRBJ1-6|-|TRBV12-3/TRBV12-4
CASSLGSFDSPLHF
TGTGCCAGCAGTTTGGGCAGTTTTGATTCACCCCTCCACTTT
>many|TRBJ1-5|TRBD1|TRBV6-2/TRBV6-3
CASYSQGVGPQHF
TGTGCCTCCTACTCACAGGGGGTCGGGCCCCAGCATTTT
>many|TRBJ1-1|-|TRBV20-1
CSAREFENTEAFF
TGCAGTGCTAGAGAATTTGAAAACACTGAAGCTTTCTTT
>many|TRBJ1-5|-|TRBV30
CAWSPHSNQPQHF
TGTGCCTGGAGCCCCCATAGCAATCAGCCCCAGCATTTT
>many|TRBJ1-1|-|TRBV20-1
CSARDFGRGSVTEAFF
TGCAGTGCTAGAGATTTCGGACGGGGGAGTGTCACTGAAGCTTTCTTT
>many|TRBJ2-7|-|TRBV29-1
CSVDGGSYYEQYF
TGCAGCGTTGATGGGGGATCATACTACGAGCAGTACTTC
>-|TRBJ1-1|TRBD1|TRBV10-2
CASSGTGSQPNTEAFF
TGCGCCAGCAGTGGGACAGGGAGCCAACCTAACACTGAAGCTTTCTTT
>many|TRBJ1-1|TRBD1|TRBV5-1
CASSLGSQGTEAFF
TGCGCCAGCAGCTTGGGCTCACAGGGGACTGAAGCTTTCTTT
>many|TRBJ1-5|-|TRBV6-2/TRBV6-3
CASSYGIGRGSNQPQHF
TGTGCCAGCAGTTACGGTATTGGCAGGGGTAGCAATCAGCCCCAGCATTTT
>-|TRBJ2-1|TRBD1|TRBV18
CASSTGTGHHNEQFF
TGTGCCAGCTCAACCGGGACAGGGCATCACAATGAGCAGTTCTTC
>-|TRBJ2-7|-|TRBV15
CATSRDGGTPNYYEQYF
TGTGCCACCAGCAGAGATGGCGGGACTCCGAATTACTACGAGCAGTACTTC
>many|TRBJ1-1|-|TRBV5-1
CASSLAPEARYTFF
TGCGCCAGCAGCTTGGCCCCAGAGGCTAGATATACTTTCTTT
>-|TRBJ2-2|-|TRBV7-6
CASSLREPPGELFF
TGTGCCAGCAGCCTCCGGGAGCCCCCCGGGGAGCTGTTTTTT
>many|TRBJ2-1|TRBD2|TRBV12-3/TRBV12-4
CASSIASGGAHEQFF
TGTGCCAGCAGCATAGCTAGCGGGGGGGCCCATGAGCAGTTCTTC
>many|TRBJ2-1|-|TRBV20-1
CSARSGSYNEQFF
TGCAGTGCTAGATCAGGATCCTACAATGAGCAGTTCTTC
>-|TRBJ2-1|-|TRBV5-5
CASRPGLIANEQFF
TGTGCCAGCAGACCGGGACTTATCGCGAATGAGCAGTTCTTC
>-|TRBJ1-5|TRBD1|TRBV20-1
CSATGGADQPQHF
TGCAGTGCCACAGGGGGCGCCGATCAGCCCCAGCATTTT
>many|TRBJ1-1|TRBD1|TRBV12-3/TRBV12-4
CASSLDRAQAFF
TGTGCCAGCAGTCTCGACAGGGCCCAAGCTTTCTTT
>few|TRBJ1-1|TRBD1|TRBV18
CASSPGQDSEAFF
TGTGCCAGCTCACCGGGACAGGATTCTGAAGCTTTCTTT
>many|TRBJ1-4|-|TRBV25-1
CAVAVNEKLFF
TGTGCAGTCGCGGTTAATGAAAAACTGTTTTTT
>few|TRBJ1-5|-|TRBV4-1
CASSQEVNGYNQPQHF
TGCGCCAGCAGCCAAGAGGTCAACGGATACAATCAGCCCCAGCATTTT
>-|TRBJ2-5|TRBD1|TRBV7-6
CASSPQGGWETQYF
TGTGCCAGCAGCCCACAGGGGGGATGGGAGACACAGTACTTC
>-|TRBJ1-4|-|TRBV30
CAWSPQPHEKLFF
TGTGCCTGGAGTCCGCAGCCTCATGAAAAACTGTTTTTT
>many|TRBJ2-2|-|TRBV5-5
CASSLAGPGELFF
TGTGCCAGCAGCTTGGCCGGCCCCGGGGAGCTGTTTTTT
>many|TRBJ1-1|TRBD1|TRBV5-1
CASSVDRGGTEAFF
TGCGCCAGCAGCGTTGACAGGGGCGGCACTGAAGCTTTCTTT
>-|TRBJ2-1|-|TRBV6-1
CASSGRISDRGDNEQFF
TGTGCCAGCAGTGGGCGGATTTCGGACCGAGGGGACAATGAGCAGTTCTTC
>many|TRBJ2-6|-|TRBV5-1
CASSLEGRVGSGANVLTF
TGCGCCAGCAGCTTGGAGGGCCGGGTAGGGTCTGGGGCCAACGTCCTGACTTTC
>many|TRBJ1-4|-|TRBV7-7
CASSLGPDEKLFF
TGTGCTAGCAGCTTAGGACCCGATGAAAAACTGTTTTTT
>many|TRBJ1-5|-|TRBV6-5
CASGQQPQHF
TGTGCCAGCGGACAACAGCCCCAGCATTTT
>many|TRBJ1-5|-|TRBV7-8
CASSLEGRPQHF
TGTGCCAGCAGCCTCGAAGGACGGCCCCAGCATTTT
>many|TRBJ2-7|TRBD1|TRBV18
CASSPTFGTGDEQYF
TGTGCCAGCTCACCGACCTTCGGGACAGGGGACGAGCAGTACTTC
>many|TRBJ2-7|-|TRBV20-1
CSAGANDNYEQYF
TGCAGTGCGGGAGCGAATGATAACTACGAGCAGTACTTC
>many|TRBJ1-2|-|TRBV5-1
CASSLGAGKGGYTF
TGCGCCAGCAGCTTAGGAGCAGGGAAAGGTGGCTACACCTTC
>many|TRBJ1-5|-|TRBV4-2
CASSQQGGNQPQHF
TGTGCCAGCAGCCAGCAGGGAGGCAATCAGCCCCAGCATTTT
>many|TRBJ2-7|-|TRBV5-1
CASSLEATGGEQYF
TGCGCCAGCAGCTTGGAGGCTACTGGGGGTGAGCAGTACTTC
>many|TRBJ2-1|-|TRBV29-1
CSVASTGGNEQFF
TGCAGCGTTGCTTCTACAGGAGGGAATGAGCAGTTCTTC
>many|TRBJ2-5|TRBD2|TRBV20-1
CSAPGLAGRETQYF
TGCAGTGCCCCCGGACTAGCGGGGCGAGAGACCCAGTACTTC
>-|TRBJ1-5|-|TRBV12-3/TRBV12-4
CANSFLGSNRPQHF
TGTGCCAACAGTTTTCTAGGGAGCAATCGGCCCCAGCATTTT
>many|TRBJ1-2|-|TRBV4-1
CASSQGGDVIGYTF
TGCGCCAGCAGCCAAGGGGGGGATGTCATTGGCTACACCTTC
>many|TRBJ1-1|-|TRBV20-1
CSASRRADGAFF
TGCAGTGCAAGTAGACGGGCCGATGGAGCTTTCTTT
>many|TRBJ2-1|TRBD2|TRBV20-1
CSASRTSGGAGQFF
TGCAGTGCTAGCAGGACTAGCGGGGGGGCAGGGCAGTTCTTC
>-|TRBJ2-5|-|TRBV20-1
CSAREGGEIETQYF
TGCAGTGCTAGAGAGGGCGGGGAAATCGAGACCCAGTACTTC
>many|TRBJ2-2|-|TRBV7-2
CASSRGYTGELFF
TGTGCCAGCAGCAGGGGGTACACCGGGGAGCTGTTTTTT
>few|TRBJ2-3|TRBD2|TRBV5-1
CASSNGGTTDTQYF
TGCGCCAGCAGCAACGGGGGGACCACAGATACGCAGTATTTT
>many|TRBJ1-2|-|TRBV10-3
CAISDPSRGTNYGYTF
TGTGCCATCAGTGACCCGAGCAGGGGTACTAACTATGGCTACACCTTC
>many|TRBJ2-3|TRBD2|TRBV7-2
CASSLVQRGGADTQYF
TGTGCCAGCAGCTTAGTACAGCGGGGGGGTGCAGATACGCAGTATTTT
>many|TRBJ1-1|-|TRBV12-3/TRBV12-4
CASSFSPGLVNTEAFF
TGTGCCAGCAGTTTTTCGCCCGGCCTAGTGAACACTGAAGCTTTCTTT